The text below deals with one T cell receptor (beta chain). Its specificity is not known. The data are from a study of shared clonotypes between healthy human individuals. Broader study findings: Compared with clonotypes that all four donors shared, non-shared clonotypes had lower generation probabilities.

Germline V gives CDR1 SQVTM, CDR2 ANQGSEA. The CDR3 totals 12 residues. The V and J ends lost 4 bases and 2 bases respectively, with 8 bases between them. Some clones are missing from TCRdb's copy, which holds only in-frame ones; the method was immunoSEQ multiplex PCR. The table shows a few hundred thousand clones, with 50% to 80% occurring only once. This receptor was taken from a man younger than 40 in good health. V and J are TRBV29-1 and TRBJ2-5, with D perhaps matching TRBD2 (5 bases). The sequenced material came from memory CD4+ T cells sorted from blood. Subset here: CD45RA-negative fraction. The CDR3 reads CSVGERQETQYF. The CDR3 region has the DNA TGCAGCGTTGGGGAGCGGCAAGAGACCCAGTACTTC.